This T cell receptor (beta chain) stems from a study of T-cell reconstitution after alpha-beta-depleted transplantation in children. The study's findings and limits: A year had passed since transplant, and T-cell counts and diversity by then came mostly from newly produced T cells. Surviving recipient T cells and thymic progenitors underlay high day-60 TCRbeta diversity in some patients. Several hundred expanded graft clones reportedly were the source of alpha-beta T cells about two months after transplant.

This clonotype was recorded at least ten times. Its specificity is unknown. CDR1 and CDR2 from the germline V gene are MNHEY and SVGAGI. V lost 0 bases and J 2 bases, leaving 13 bases between the germline ends. The CDR3 length is 16 residues. Preparation of the TCRbeta library was carried out with unique molecular identifiers. TCRdb processed the PCR reads anew with MiXCR; each CDR3 protein has one entry. The data contain 500,000 to 750,000 distinct CDR3 sequences, over 10% of them singletons. The receptor was derived from a male patient younger than 18 who had a stem cell transplant for acute myeloid leukemia, so the T cells may come from the graft donor. The rearrangement joins TRBV6-5 to TRBJ2-5; TRBD2 might be the D (5 bases). Material: PBMCs, mostly from graft donor cells, obtained 360 days after TCRalphabeta/CD19-depleted stem cell transplant. CDR3 protein: CASSYSPWTLQETQYF. In DNA, the CDR3 is TGTGCCAGCAGTTACTCGCCGTGGACTCTTCAAGAGACCCAGTACTTC.